This entry lists 21 T cell receptor beta chains sequenced from one sample in a study of T cell responses to AZD1222 COVID-19 vaccine. TCRdb's copy holds only in-frame clones and misses some; the assay was immunoSEQ multiplex PCR. The sample has more than 100,000 clones; roughly 87% are singletons. The sample was peripheral blood, taken 28 days after the second AZD1222 dose. The source of these receptors is an adult who received the AZD1222 COVID-19 vaccine.

This chain joins TRBV5-5 and TRBJ2-6; maybe TRBD1 (7 bases). Trimming took 0 bases from V and 2 from J, leaving 18 bases between them. In germline, CDR1 is SGHKS, CDR2 YYEKEE (reference sequence). CDR3 length: 19 amino acids. CDR3 coding DNA: TGTGCCAGCAGCTTGGGGTCCGGAGGGGGCGACCCTGGGGCCAACGTCCTGACTTTC. It codes for CASSLGSGGGDPGANVLTF.

The chain carries TRBV6-1 and TRBJ1-5, with TRBD1 matching 7 bases. Germline CDR1 is MNHNS and CDR2 is SASEGT. The CDR3 has 14 residues. Germline trimming cut 3 bases from V and 6 bases from J; bases unmatched to any gene: 5. The CDR3 DNA is TGTGCCAGCAGTGAGGCAGGGGGACGTCAGCCCCAGCATTTT. Translation: CASSEAGGRQPQHF.

The chain couples TRBV28 to TRBJ2-3; D unresolved. There are 13 residues in the CDR3. Germline CDR1 MDHEN, CDR2 SYDVKM. Trimming pared 3 bases from V and 0 bases from J, leaving 4 bases between. CDR3 protein: CASSFSSTDTQYF. CDR3 nucleotides: TGTGCCAGCAGTTTTTCGAGCACAGATACGCAGTATTTT.

This clone has just a few counts. The V gene is TRBV14, the J gene TRBJ1-3; D unclear. Per germline, CDR1 SGHDN and CDR2 FVKESK. There are 13 residues in the CDR3. V was pared by 0 bases and J by 7 bases, with 7 bases between. In DNA form, the CDR3 reads TGTGCCAGCAGCCAAGATCGTAGGAACACCATATATTTT. It codes for CASSQDRRNTIYF. Variable domain in full (rest from reference TRBV14 and TRBJ1-3): EAGVTQFPSHSVIEKGQTVTLRCDPISGHDNLYWYRRVMGKEIKFLLHFVKESKQDESGMPNNRFLAERTGGTYSTLKVQPAELEDSGVYFCASSQDRRNTIYFGEGSWLTVV.

The rearrangement links TRBV28 to TRBJ2-5, with D possibly called TRBD1 or TRBD2 (5 bases each). The V end lost 3 bases, the J end lost 1 base, and 12 bases lay between the germline ends. The germline CDR1 and CDR2 sequences are MDHEN and SYDVKM. There are 15 residues in the CDR3. The CDR3 nucleotides are TGTGCCAGCAGTTTTAGCGTCACAGGCCAAGAGACCCAGTACTTC. It codes for CASSFSVTGQETQYF.

The J gene is TRBJ1-6, the V gene TRBV6-2 or TRBV6-3, with 7 nucleotides matching TRBD1. Germline lookup yields CDR1 MNHEY and CDR2 SVGEGT. The CDR3 length is 17 residues. Trimming at V came to 3 bases and at J to 7 bases, leaving 12 bases not matched to a gene. CDR3 amino acids: CASSYIFRQGWNSPLHF. DNA of the CDR3: TGTGCCAGCAGTTATATTTTTCGACAGGGTTGGAATTCACCCCTCCACTTT.

The chain recombines TRBV18 with TRBJ1-1; no clear D gene. The ends were cut back, 0 bases at V and 3 bases at J, with 11 bases in the middle. Germline CDR1 KGHSH, CDR2 LQKENI. This CDR3 region has 15 residues. The DNA for the CDR3 is TGTGCCAGCTCACCACCCTCGACAAAGGACACTGAAGCTTTCTTT. Amino acids: CASSPPSTKDTEAFF.

V gene TRBV29-1 combines with J gene TRBJ2-5; 10 nucleotides match TRBD2. V was pared by 3 bases and J by 2 bases, with 3 bases of the junction left unmatched. The germline V gene encodes CDR1 SQVTM and CDR2 ANQGSEA. This CDR3 contains 14 residues. CDR3 sequence reads: CSVEAAGGQETQYF. The CDR3 coding sequence is TGCAGCGTTGAGGCAGCGGGGGGGCAAGAGACCCAGTACTTC. Complete variable domain (other parts from reference TRBV29-1 and TRBJ2-5): SAVISQKPSRDICQRGTSLTIQCQVDSQVTMMFWYRQQPGQSLTLIATANQGSEATYESGFVIDKFPISRPNLTFSTLTVSNMSPEDSSIYLCSVEAAGGQETQYFGPGTRLLVL.

This chain connects TRBV4-1 to TRBJ2-5; TRBD2 aligns across 8 bases. Germline V gene sequence: CDR1 MGHRA, CDR2 YSYEKL. The CDR3 runs 16 residues. V trimming: 1 base; J trimming: 5 bases; junction bases outside the gene matches: 9. The CDR3 loop is CASSQVLGLEGETQYF. CDR3 nucleotides: TGCGCCAGCAGCCAAGTGCTGGGACTAGAGGGCGAGACCCAGTACTTC.

The rearrangement links TRBV19 to TRBJ2-2; 7 nucleotides line up with TRBD1. The germline CDR1 and CDR2 sequences are LNHDA and SQIVND (reference sequence). Trimming removed 4 bases from V and 5 bases from J; junction bases left unmatched: 10. This CDR3 contains 16 residues. CDR3 nucleotide sequence: TGTGCCAGTAGTACTACTCACAGGGGTGGAACCGGGGAGCTGTTTTTT. Translation: CASSTTHRGGTGELFF.

The gene calls are TRBV19 and TRBJ1-5, with a weak D call TRBD1 (6 bases). Trimming left V 3 bases short and J 6 bases short, with 9 bases between. The CDR3 is 13 amino acids. Germline CDR1 reads LNHDA; CDR2 reads SQIVND (reference sequence). CDR3 sequence (DNA): TGTGCCAGTAGTATTGCGGGGGCTCAGCCCCAGCATTTT. This gives the protein CASSIAGAQPQHF.

The chain carries TRBV18 and TRBJ1-1; weak D call: TRBD1 (5 bases). The ends were cut back, 3 bases at V and 8 bases at J, with 7 bases in the middle. This CDR3 is built from 11 residues. Germline V gives CDR1 KGHSH, CDR2 LQKENI. The CDR3 sequence: CASSPRGEAFF. CDR3 coding DNA: TGTGCCAGCTCACCTCGGGGGGAAGCTTTCTTT. Supplemented by reference TRBV18 and TRBJ1-1, the full variable domain reads NAGVMQNPRHLVRRRGQEARLRCSPMKGHSHVYWYRQLPEEGLKFMVYLQKENIIDESGMPKERFSAEFPKEGPSILRIQQVVRGDSAAYFCASSPRGEAFFGQGTRLTVV.

This sequence joins TRBV28 and TRBJ1-5, with 12 bases matching TRBD1. In germline, CDR1 is MDHEN, CDR2 SYDVKM. The CDR3 totals 15 residues. V dropped 5 bases and J dropped 7; count of bases not matched to a gene: 6. CDR3 loop: CASSKGQGASQPQHF. CDR3 in DNA: TGTGCCAGCAGTAAGGGACAGGGGGCAAGCCAGCCCCAGCATTTT.

The chain combines TRBV13 with TRBJ1-2; TRBD1 matches 8 bases. Germline lookup yields CDR1 PRHDT and CDR2 FYEKMQ (reference sequence). Unmatched junction bases numbered 6, after V lost 5 bases and J lost 4 bases. The CDR3 is 14 residues long. The CDR3 here is CASSEGQGIYGYTF. For the CDR3, the DNA is TGTGCCAGCAGCGAAGGACAGGGTATCTATGGCTACACCTTC.

The rearrangement joins TRBV11-1 to TRBJ1-6, with a possible D match to TRBD1 (6 bases). Germline V gene data show CDR1 as SGHAT and CDR2 as FQDESV (reference sequence). V lost 4 bases and J 10 bases, leaving 14 bases between the germline ends. The CDR3 is 14 amino acids. The CDR3 region has the DNA TGTGCCAGCAGCTGGCAGGGGCGAGGATCACCCCTCCACTTT. This gives the protein CASSWQGRGSPLHF.

The V gene is TRBV4-3, the J gene TRBJ1-1; D may be TRBD1 (5 bases). Between the trimmed V and J ends, which lost 1 base and 0 bases, there was a span of 12 bases. Germline assignment: CDR1 LGHNA and CDR2 YSLEER. The CDR3 runs to 16 residues. The CDR3: CASSQGGRAMNTEAFF. The CDR3 coding sequence is TGCGCCAGCAGCCAAGGGGGACGGGCTATGAACACTGAAGCTTTCTTT.

The CDR3 DNA sequence: TGTGCCAGCAGCCAGGTCATTGCTCAGGGGAAGGGCTACACCTTC. Its protein product is CASSQVIAQGKGYTF. V and J are TRBV14 and TRBJ1-2; possible D gene TRBD1, 6 bases. V lost 3 bases, J lost 8 bases, and 19 bases lay in between. Per the germline V gene, CDR1 is SGHDN and CDR2 is FVKESK. There are 15 residues in the CDR3.

The CDR3: CASSIQTSPQHF. In nucleotides, the CDR3 is TGTGCCAGTAGTATCCAAACTTCCCCCCAGCATTTT. This chain uses TRBV19 with TRBJ1-5; D is unclear. This CDR3 is built from 12 residues. The germline V and J ends were trimmed by 3 bases and 10 bases, with 10 bases remaining between them. Germline V gene data show CDR1 as LNHDA and CDR2 as SQIVND (reference sequence).

The genes are TRBV5-5 and TRBJ2-7; D is uncertain. From germline, CDR1 is SGHKS and CDR2 YYEKEE (reference sequence). V was cut by 2 bases and J by 6 bases, with 12 bases left in between. This CDR3 has 13 residues. CDR3 nucleotides: TGTGCCAGCAGCTTCCGCACCTTACTCGAGCAGTACTTC. Protein sequence: CASSFRTLLEQYF.

This chain uses TRBV29-1 with TRBJ1-2, with TRBD1 matching over 8 bases. V lost 1 base, J lost 8 bases, and 9 bases stayed unmatched. CDR1 and CDR2 from the germline V gene are SQVTM and ANQGSEA. This CDR3 contains 14 residues. CDR3 region: CSVEVAGGVGGYTF. The DNA of the CDR3 is TGCAGCGTTGAAGTGGCAGGGGGCGTCGGCGGCTACACCTTC.

This clone was picked up a small number of times. J is TRBJ2-5 and V is TRBV28, with D unclear. This CDR3 is 11 amino acids long. Deletions cut 7 bases from V and 4 bases from J, with 7 bases between. CDR1 is MDHEN and CDR2 is SYDVKM in the germline V gene. The DNA for the CDR3 is TGTGCCAGCACCGCCGTAGAGACCCAGTACTTC. Translation gives CASTAVETQYF.